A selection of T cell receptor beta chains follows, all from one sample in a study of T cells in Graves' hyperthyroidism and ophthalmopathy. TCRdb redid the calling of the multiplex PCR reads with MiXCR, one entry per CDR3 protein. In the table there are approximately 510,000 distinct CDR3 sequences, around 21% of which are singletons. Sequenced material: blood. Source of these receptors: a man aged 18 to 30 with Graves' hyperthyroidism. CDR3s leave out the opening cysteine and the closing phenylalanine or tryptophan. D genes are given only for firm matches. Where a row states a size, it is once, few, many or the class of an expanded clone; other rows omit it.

CDR3: ASKPPTMNTEAF
size: few
V: TRBV7-9
J: TRBJ1-1
D: NA

CDR3: SVSGTEETGANVLT
size: many
V: TRBV29-1
J: TRBJ2-6
D: NA

CDR3: ASSRGVIRDYGYT
size: NA
V: TRBV3-1
J: TRBJ1-2
D: NA

CDR3: ASSEALGGGAGELF
size: NA
V: TRBV6-1
J: TRBJ2-2
D: TRBD1

CDR3: ASNRDTAPLH
size: NA
V: TRBV28
J: TRBJ1-6
D: NA

CDR3: ASSRRGTKETQY
size: NA
V: TRBV13
J: TRBJ2-5
D: TRBD2

CDR3: ASRKTDSSYEQY
size: NA
V: TRBV2
J: TRBJ2-7
D: NA

CDR3: ASSFAGPTYEQY
size: many
V: TRBV11-2
J: TRBJ2-7
D: NA

CDR3: QARTGAMNTEAF
size: NA
V: TRBV28
J: TRBJ1-1
D: TRBD1

CDR3: SASMGNYGYT
size: NA
V: TRBV20-1
J: TRBJ1-2
D: NA

CDR3: ATSRDYGGKNTEAF
size: NA
V: TRBV15
J: TRBJ1-1
D: NA

CDR3: ASSPYGVAGELF
size: many
V: TRBV28
J: TRBJ2-2
D: NA

CDR3: ASSLVYARNTGELF
size: many
V: TRBV5-1
J: TRBJ2-2
D: NA

CDR3: SVDAGKSEQY
size: NA
V: TRBV29-1
J: TRBJ2-7
D: NA

CDR3: ASNRDSHQETQY
size: many
V: TRBV12-3/TRBV12-4
J: TRBJ2-5
D: TRBD1

CDR3: ASSVAPNTEAF
size: many
V: TRBV9
J: TRBJ1-1
D: NA

CDR3: ASTRAGGETQY
size: few
V: TRBV12-3/TRBV12-4
J: TRBJ2-5
D: TRBD2

CDR3: SGGVGTSRQPQH
size: few
V: TRBV20-1
J: TRBJ1-5
D: NA

CDR3: SAAYLRQDFWGGYT
size: many
V: TRBV20-1
J: TRBJ1-2
D: NA

CDR3: ASSPMTGFVHEQY
size: many
V: TRBV7-2
J: TRBJ2-7
D: TRBD1

CDR3: SARDRVRGLTEAF
size: few
V: TRBV20-1
J: TRBJ1-1
D: TRBD1

CDR3: SASKRGATYEQY
size: NA
V: TRBV20-1
J: TRBJ2-7
D: NA

CDR3: ASSPAYEQY
size: many
V: TRBV28
J: TRBJ2-7
D: NA

CDR3: SARPMGQSNYGYT
size: few
V: TRBV20-1
J: TRBJ1-2
D: TRBD1

CDR3: TCSELSGYEQY
size: NA
V: TRBV6-1
J: TRBJ2-7
D: NA

CDR3: AWSSDQQETQY
size: NA
V: TRBV30
J: TRBJ2-5
D: NA

CDR3: ASSIGGGPGQPQH
size: many
V: TRBV19
J: TRBJ1-5
D: TRBD1

CDR3: ASSRTSGGPQETQY
size: NA
V: TRBV28
J: TRBJ2-5
D: TRBD2

CDR3: ASTGSGGTFRQY
size: many
V: TRBV12-3/TRBV12-4
J: TRBJ2-7
D: TRBD2

CDR3: ASSLEGTGDDEQF
size: NA
V: TRBV11-3
J: TRBJ2-1
D: TRBD1

CDR3: ASSLNPGQGGGGYT
size: NA
V: TRBV11-2
J: TRBJ1-2
D: TRBD1

CDR3: ASSFGLWDYEQY
size: many
V: TRBV12-3/TRBV12-4
J: TRBJ2-7
D: NA

CDR3: ASSPGELTGGYEQY
size: NA
V: TRBV12-3/TRBV12-4
J: TRBJ2-7
D: TRBD1